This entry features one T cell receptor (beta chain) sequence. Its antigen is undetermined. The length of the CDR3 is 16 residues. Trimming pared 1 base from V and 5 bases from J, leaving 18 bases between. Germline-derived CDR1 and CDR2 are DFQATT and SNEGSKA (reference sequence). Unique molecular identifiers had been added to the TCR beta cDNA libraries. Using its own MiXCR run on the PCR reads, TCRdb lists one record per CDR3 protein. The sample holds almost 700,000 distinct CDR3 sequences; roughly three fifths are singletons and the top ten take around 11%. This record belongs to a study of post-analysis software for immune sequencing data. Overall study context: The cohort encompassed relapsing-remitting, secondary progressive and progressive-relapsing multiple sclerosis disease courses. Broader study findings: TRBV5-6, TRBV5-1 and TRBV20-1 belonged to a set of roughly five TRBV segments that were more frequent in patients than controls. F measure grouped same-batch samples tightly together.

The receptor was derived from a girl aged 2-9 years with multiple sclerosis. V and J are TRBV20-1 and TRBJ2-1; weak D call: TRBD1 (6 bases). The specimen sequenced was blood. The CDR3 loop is CSARVTGKAMHNEQFF. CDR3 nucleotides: TGCAGTGCTAGAGTCACAGGGAAGGCTATGCACAATGAGCAGTTCTTC.